Below are 27 T cell receptor beta chains sequenced from a single sample in a study of memory CD8 T cells in hepatitis C reinfection. The sample's time point: pre-reinfection, 55 to 20 weeks before reinfection detection. Sorted cells were sequenced directly ex vivo without any in vitro expansion. Here immunoSEQ multiplex PCR was the method, and the copy in TCRdb shows in-frame clones only, minus some. The sample lists tens of thousands of clones, 85% to 90% seen once, with about 1% in the top ten. Material for sequencing was naive CD8+ T cells sorted from blood. These receptors came from a man between 18 and 35 years old with hepatitis C virus infection.

V is TRBV2 and J is TRBJ2-1; TRBD2 might be the D (6 bases). This CDR3 has 16 amino acids. Germline V gives CDR1 SNHLY, CDR2 FYNNEI. Between the trimmed V and J ends, which lost 6 bases and 1 base, there was a span of 16 bases. The DNA for the CDR3 is TGTGCCAGCAGCGAGAGTACGGGGGATTCCTACAATGAGCAGTTCTTC. It yields the protein CASSESTGDSYNEQFF.

The chain links TRBV9 to TRBJ1-2; 10 bases agree with TRBD1. Germline assignment: CDR1 SGDLS and CDR2 YYNGEE. Losses at the gene ends were 3 bases for V and 3 bases for J; bases not matched to a gene: 5. CDR3 length: 15 residues. CDR3 nucleotides: TGTGCCAGCAGCGAATCGACAGGGGGCGACTATGGCTACACCTTC. This translates into CASSESTGGDYGYTF. Filled out from reference TRBV9 and TRBJ1-2, the complete variable domain reads DSGVTQTPKHLITATGQRVTLRCSPRSGDLSVYWYQQSLDQGLQFLIQYYNGEERAKGNILERFSAQQFPDLHSELNLSSLELGDSALYFCASSESTGGDYGYTFGSGTRLTVV.

V and J are TRBV11-2 and TRBJ2-5, with D hard to call. This CDR3 contains 15 residues. Germline V gene lookup returns CDR1 SGHAT and CDR2 FQNNGV. V gave up 0 bases and J gave up 2 bases, with 10 bases separating them. The chain's CDR3 is CASSLEYARQETQYF. CDR3 DNA: TGTGCCAGCAGCTTAGAATATGCTAGACAAGAGACCCAGTACTTC.

The chain couples TRBV5-4 to TRBJ1-2, with D perhaps matching TRBD1 (5 bases). The germline V gene encodes CDR1 SGHNT and CDR2 YYREEE (reference sequence). V was shortened by 0 bases and J by 4 bases, with 13 bases between the two germline ends. This CDR3 spans 15 amino acids. The CDR3 here is CASSLAGPLVYGYTF. CDR3 sequence (DNA): TGTGCCAGCAGCTTGGCAGGGCCCCTAGTCTATGGCTACACCTTC.

J is TRBJ2-1 and V is TRBV11-2, with D perhaps matching TRBD2 (7 bases). There are 17 residues in the CDR3. Germline V gives CDR1 SGHAT, CDR2 FQNNGV. The V end lost 6 bases, the J end lost 0 bases, and 18 bases lay between the germline ends. The DNA of the CDR3 is TGTGCCAGCAGAGGTTTAGGGGGGGGTAGCTCCTACAATGAGCAGTTCTTC. Protein sequence: CASRGLGGGSSYNEQFF.

J is TRBJ2-1 and V is TRBV5-5, with 7 bases that match TRBD2. Unmatched junction bases numbered 7, after V lost 4 bases and J lost 12 bases. The V gene's germline CDR1 is SGHKS and CDR2 YYEKEE (reference sequence). The length of the CDR3 is 12 residues. CDR3 bases: TGTGCCAGCAGCGTCGAGCGGGGTCCGCAGTTCTTC. Translation gives CASSVERGPQFF.

J is TRBJ1-6 and V is TRBV6-1; 7 nucleotides match TRBD1. The ends lost 2 bases at V and 8 bases at J; junction bases unmatched: 6. The CDR3 is made up of 15 amino acids. Germline lookup yields CDR1 MNHNS and CDR2 SASEGT. CDR3 nucleotides: TGTGCCAGCAGTGAACAGACAGGGTTCTATTCACCCCTCCACTTT. Protein sequence: CASSEQTGFYSPLHF.

The chain combines TRBV5-1 with TRBJ2-1, with D unresolved. The CDR3 extends over 15 amino acids. Trimming stripped 2 bases from V and 0 bases from J, with 9 bases between. The germline CDR1 and CDR2 sequences are SGHRS and YFSETQ. CDR3 region: CASSFEPSSYNEQFF. CDR3 bases: TGCGCCAGCAGCTTTGAGCCCTCCTCCTACAATGAGCAGTTCTTC.

V usage is TRBV5-1 and J usage is TRBJ2-6, with 12 bases aligning to TRBD2. J gave up 0 bases and V 0 bases, and 10 bases lay outside the gene matches. This CDR3 spans 21 amino acids. The V gene's germline CDR1 is SGHRS and CDR2 YFSETQ. This chain's CDR3 is CASSLVTSGGFSISGANVLTF. The CDR3, as DNA: TGCGCCAGCAGCTTGGTGACTAGCGGGGGTTTTTCCATCTCTGGGGCCAACGTCCTGACTTTC.

The chain links TRBV7-2 to TRBJ2-7; no reliable D call. Per the germline V gene, CDR1 is SGHTA and CDR2 is FQGNSA. The CDR3 is made up of 12 amino acids. The V and J ends lost 11 bases and 0 bases respectively, with 11 bases between them. As DNA, the CDR3 is TGTGCCGCCGGAGAAAGCTCCTACGAGCAGTACTTC. It translates to CAAGESSYEQYF.

The V call is TRBV19, the J call TRBJ2-1; D call uncertain. Germline V gene sequence: CDR1 LNHDA, CDR2 SQIVND (reference sequence). Trimming took 3 bases from V and 0 from J, leaving 3 bases between them. CDR3 length: 13 amino acids. This CDR3 reads CASSMSSYNEQFF. The DNA of the CDR3 is TGTGCCAGTAGTATGAGCTCCTACAATGAGCAGTTCTTC.

The gene calls are TRBV9 and TRBJ2-5; 9 bases line up with TRBD2. The CDR3 is 15 residues long. In germline, CDR1 is SGDLS, CDR2 YYNGEE. The junction had 3 bases not matched to a gene; V was cut back by 0 bases and J by 3 bases. The CDR3 DNA reads as TGTGCCAGCAGCGTAGGGTCTAGCGGGGAAGAGACCCAGTACTTC. Amino acid sequence: CASSVGSSGEETQYF.

V usage is TRBV4-1 and J usage is TRBJ2-1, with 9 bases matching TRBD2. From germline, CDR1 is MGHRA and CDR2 YSYEKL. This CDR3 is 16 amino acids long. V was clipped by 5 bases and J by 3 bases; unmatched bases: 8. CDR3 DNA: TGCGCCAGCAGCTTGGTAGCGGGAGACTACTACAATGAGCAGTTCTTC. It specifies CASSLVAGDYYNEQFF.

The J gene is TRBJ2-1, the V gene TRBV15; 9 positions agree with TRBD1. Germline V gene data show CDR1 as LNHNV and CDR2 as YYDKDF (reference sequence). After removal of 1 base from V and 4 bases from J, the junction contained 2 bases not matched to a gene. The CDR3 consists of 15 residues. CDR3 amino acids: CATSRATGGYNEQFF. CDR3 nucleotide sequence: TGTGCCACCAGCAGAGCGACAGGGGGTTACAATGAGCAGTTCTTC.

V gene TRBV19 combines with J gene TRBJ2-1, with D possibly being TRBD2 (5 bases). V was clipped by 1 base and J by 4 bases, with 11 bases between them. Germline lookup yields CDR1 LNHDA and CDR2 SQIVND (reference sequence). CDR3 size: 15 residues. The CDR3 region is CASSIVASSYNEQFF. The DNA for the CDR3 is TGTGCCAGTAGTATAGTGGCTAGCTCTTACAATGAGCAGTTCTTC.

J is TRBJ2-3 and V is TRBV4-1; 8 positions agree with TRBD2. Germline values: CDR1 MGHRA, CDR2 YSYEKL. With V trimmed by 1 base and J by 3 bases, 6 bases remained unmatched. The CDR3 is 16 residues long. CDR3 bases: TGCGCCAGCAGCCAAGGAACGGGAGGGCCAACAGATACGCAGTATTTT. Protein sequence: CASSQGTGGPTDTQYF.

V and J are TRBV7-8 and TRBJ2-1, with TRBD1 matching 9 bases. Trimming at V came to 7 bases and at J to 7 bases, leaving 11 bases not matched to a gene. This CDR3 is built from 15 residues. Germline lookup yields CDR1 SGHVS and CDR2 FQNEAQ. CDR3 in DNA: TGTGCCAGCACTCCGACCGGGACAGGGTCAAATGAGCAGTTCTTC. Translating gives CASTPTGTGSNEQFF.

This chain connects TRBV6-1 to TRBJ2-7, with 8 bases identical to TRBD1. The CDR3 consists of 13 residues. Germline assignment: CDR1 MNHNS and CDR2 SASEGT. The V and J ends lost 5 bases and 6 bases, in that order; junction bases with no gene match: 6. The CDR3, as DNA: TGTGCCAGCAGTACTACAGGGGGGTCCGAGCAGTACGTC. Its translation is CASSTTGGSEQYV.

This chain uses TRBV7-9 with TRBJ2-1; 10 bases fit TRBD1. This CDR3 has 16 amino acids. With 5 bases clipped from V and 4 bases from J, the junction kept 8 bases outside the gene matches. CDR1 and CDR2 from the germline V gene are SEHNR and FQNEAQ (reference sequence). DNA of the CDR3: TGTGCCAGCAGCCTAAGACAGGGGGCGCCATACAATGAGCAGTTCTTC. Protein sequence: CASSLRQGAPYNEQFF.

The table lists this clone with a few counts. The gene calls are TRBV6-1 and TRBJ2-7, with TRBD1 matching 10 bases. This CDR3 contains 14 residues. Looked up from germline, CDR1 is MNHNS and CDR2 is SASEGT. The junction had 9 bases not matched to a gene; V was cut back by 6 bases and J by 7 bases. CDR3 protein: CASSAGTGAGEQYF. CDR3 nucleotides: TGTGCCAGCAGCGCCGGGACAGGGGCGGGGGAGCAGTACTTC.

This clone showed up just once. J is TRBJ2-7 and V is TRBV28, with D perhaps TRBD2 (6 bases). The CDR3 is made up of 13 amino acids. Between the trimmed V and J ends, which lost 8 bases and 6 bases, there was a span of 17 bases. Germline CDR1 MDHEN, CDR2 SYDVKM. CDR3 protein: CASSILGGTEQYF. The CDR3 nucleotides are TGTGCCAGCTCCATCCTAGGCGGGACCGAGCAGTACTTC.

The genes are TRBV2 and TRBJ1-5; the match to TRBD1 covers 7 bases. V lost 8 bases, J lost 2 bases, and 18 bases stayed unmatched. This CDR3 region has 18 residues. Germline-derived CDR1 and CDR2 are SNHLY and FYNNEI. CDR3 DNA sequence: TGTGCCAGCGGGACTTTAAGAACAGGGGCGAGAGGCAATCAGCCCCAGCATTTT. Protein product: CASGTLRTGARGNQPQHF.

CDR3 region: CASSYTGGTEAFF. Written as DNA, the CDR3 is TGTGCCAGCAGCTATACAGGGGGGACTGAAGCTTTCTTT. J is TRBJ1-1 and V is TRBV6-5, with 8 bases lining up with TRBD1. Trimming at V came to 6 bases and at J to 5 bases, leaving 5 bases not matched to a gene. CDR3 length: 13 residues. Looked up from germline, CDR1 is MNHEY and CDR2 is SVGAGI.

The chain has TRBV30 and TRBJ1-2; perhaps TRBD1 as D (6 bases). The germline CDR1 and CDR2 sequences are GTSNPN and SVGIG (reference sequence). V was trimmed by 3 bases and J by 6 bases, leaving 14 bases between them. The CDR3 length is 13 residues. This chain's CDR3 is CAWSPTGSHGYTF. The CDR3 nucleotides read TGTGCCTGGAGCCCTACAGGGTCACATGGCTACACCTTC.

The chain joins TRBV19 to TRBJ2-1; a possible D gene is TRBD2 (5 bases). Germline assignment: CDR1 LNHDA and CDR2 SQIVND (reference sequence). V shed 5 bases and J shed 8 bases, with 13 bases lying between them. The length of the CDR3 is 13 residues. The CDR3, as DNA: TGTGCCAGTAGTCCGGGGTTGGGTTATGAGCAGTTCTTC. Its protein product is CASSPGLGYEQFF.

V usage is TRBV9 and J usage is TRBJ2-1; TRBD2 matches 9 bases. Germline-derived CDR1 and CDR2 are SGDLS and YYNGEE. The CDR3 length is 18 residues. After removal of 0 bases from V and 0 bases from J, the junction contained 7 bases not matched to a gene. The CDR3 bases are TGTGCCAGCAGCGTAGCCAGCGGGAGGCTCAGCTCCTACAATGAGCAGTTCTTC. Protein: CASSVASGRLSSYNEQFF.

Regarding this clone: Other DNA sequences in this specimen translate into the identical CDR3. The chain recombines TRBV5-6 with TRBJ2-1, with D possibly matching TRBD2 (7 bases). The V gene lost 5 bases and the J gene lost 0 bases, with 15 bases spanning the gap. CDR3 size: 16 residues. Germline lookup yields CDR1 SGHDT and CDR2 YYEEEE. The CDR3 coding sequence is TGTGCCAGCAGTCTAGGGGGGGGGAGCTCCTACAATGAGCAGTTCTTC. Its protein product is CASSLGGGSSYNEQFF.